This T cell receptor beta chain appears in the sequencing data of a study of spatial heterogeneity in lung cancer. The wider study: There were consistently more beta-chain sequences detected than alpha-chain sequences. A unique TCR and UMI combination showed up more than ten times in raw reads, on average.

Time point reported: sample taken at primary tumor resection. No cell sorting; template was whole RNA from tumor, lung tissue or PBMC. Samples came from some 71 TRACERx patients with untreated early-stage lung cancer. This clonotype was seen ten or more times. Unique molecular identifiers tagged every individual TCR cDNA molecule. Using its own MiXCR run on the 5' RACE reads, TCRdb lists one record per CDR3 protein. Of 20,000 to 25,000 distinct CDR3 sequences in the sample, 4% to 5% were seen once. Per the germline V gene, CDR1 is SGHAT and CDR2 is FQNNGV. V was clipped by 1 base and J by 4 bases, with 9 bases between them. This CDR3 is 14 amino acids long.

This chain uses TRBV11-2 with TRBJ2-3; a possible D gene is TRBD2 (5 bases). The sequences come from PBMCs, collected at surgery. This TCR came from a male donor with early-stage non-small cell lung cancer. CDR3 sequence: CASSLGPGADTQYF. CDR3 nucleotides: TGTGCCAGCAGCTTAGGGCCCGGGGCAGATACGCAGTATTTT.